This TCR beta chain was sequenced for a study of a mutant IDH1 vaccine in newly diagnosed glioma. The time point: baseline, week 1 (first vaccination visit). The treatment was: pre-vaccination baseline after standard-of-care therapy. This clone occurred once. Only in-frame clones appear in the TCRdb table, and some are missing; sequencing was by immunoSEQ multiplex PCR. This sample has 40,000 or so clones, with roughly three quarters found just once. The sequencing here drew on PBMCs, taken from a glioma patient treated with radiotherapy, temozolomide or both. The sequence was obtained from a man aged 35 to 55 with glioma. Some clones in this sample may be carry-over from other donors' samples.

The CDR3 DNA is TGTGCCAGCAGTTTTGACAGCTATAGCAATCAGCCCCAGCATTTT. Translating it yields CASSFDSYSNQPQHF. The V and J genes are TRBV28 and TRBJ1-5, with D possibly matching TRBD1 (5 bases). Trimming removed 3 bases at V and 0 bases at J, with 9 bases between. The germline gives CDR1 MDHEN, CDR2 SYDVKM. The CDR3 extends over 15 amino acids.